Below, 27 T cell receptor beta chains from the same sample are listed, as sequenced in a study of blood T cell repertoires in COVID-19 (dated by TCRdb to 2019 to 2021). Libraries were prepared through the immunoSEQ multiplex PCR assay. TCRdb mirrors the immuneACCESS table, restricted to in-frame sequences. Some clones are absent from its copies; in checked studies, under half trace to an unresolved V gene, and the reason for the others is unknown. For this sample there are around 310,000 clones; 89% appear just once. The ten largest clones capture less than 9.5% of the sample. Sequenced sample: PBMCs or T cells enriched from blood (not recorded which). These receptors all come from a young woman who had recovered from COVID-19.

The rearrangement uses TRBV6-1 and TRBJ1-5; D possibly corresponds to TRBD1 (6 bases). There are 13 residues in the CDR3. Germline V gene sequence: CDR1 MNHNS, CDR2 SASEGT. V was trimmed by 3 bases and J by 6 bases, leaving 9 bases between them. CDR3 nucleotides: TGTGCCAGCAGTGACAGGGGAAGTCAGCCCCAGCATTTT. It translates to CASSDRGSQPQHF.

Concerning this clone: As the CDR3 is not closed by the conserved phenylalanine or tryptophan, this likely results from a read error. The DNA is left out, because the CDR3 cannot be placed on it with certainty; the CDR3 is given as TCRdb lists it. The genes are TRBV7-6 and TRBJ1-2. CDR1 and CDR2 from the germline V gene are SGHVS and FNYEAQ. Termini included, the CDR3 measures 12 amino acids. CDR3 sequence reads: CASSLSFGRDGV.

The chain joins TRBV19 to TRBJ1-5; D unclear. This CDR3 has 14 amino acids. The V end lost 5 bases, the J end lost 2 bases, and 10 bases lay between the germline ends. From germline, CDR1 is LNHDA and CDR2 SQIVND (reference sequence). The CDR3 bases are TGTGCCAGTAGTGGCGGTCCTGGCAATCAGCCCCAGCATTTT. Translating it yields CASSGGPGNQPQHF.

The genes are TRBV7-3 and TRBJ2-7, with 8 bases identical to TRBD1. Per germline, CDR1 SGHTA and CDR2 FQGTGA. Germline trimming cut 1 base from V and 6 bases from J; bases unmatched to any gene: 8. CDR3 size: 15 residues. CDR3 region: CASSLNGQGLSEQYF. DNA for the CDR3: TGTGCCAGCAGCTTAAATGGACAGGGCCTGTCCGAGCAGTACTTC.

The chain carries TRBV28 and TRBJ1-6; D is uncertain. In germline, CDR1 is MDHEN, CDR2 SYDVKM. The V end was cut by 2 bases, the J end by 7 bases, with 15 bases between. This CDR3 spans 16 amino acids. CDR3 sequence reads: CASSLNSLGGNSPLHF. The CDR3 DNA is TGTGCCAGCAGTTTAAACTCGCTGGGCGGGAATTCACCCCTCCACTTT.

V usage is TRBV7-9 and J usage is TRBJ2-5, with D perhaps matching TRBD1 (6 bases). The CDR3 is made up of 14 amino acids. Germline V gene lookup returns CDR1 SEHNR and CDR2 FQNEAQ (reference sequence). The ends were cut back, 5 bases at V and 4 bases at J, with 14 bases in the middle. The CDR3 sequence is CASSSTGSGETQYF. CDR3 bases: TGTGCCAGCAGCAGTACAGGGAGCGGAGAGACCCAGTACTTC.

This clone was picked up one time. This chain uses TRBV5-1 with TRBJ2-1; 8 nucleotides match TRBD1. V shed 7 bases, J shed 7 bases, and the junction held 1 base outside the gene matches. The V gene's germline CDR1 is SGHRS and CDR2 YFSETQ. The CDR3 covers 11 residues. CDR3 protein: CASQGANEQFF. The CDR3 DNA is TGCGCCAGCCAGGGGGCGAATGAGCAGTTCTTC.

CDR3 sequence (DNA): TGTGCCAGCAGCCGGAGGGCCCAGCATATTCGGAATGGCTACACCTTC. It encodes CASSRRAQHIRNGYTF. The chain recombines TRBV13 with TRBJ1-2; D is undetermined. This CDR3 is built from 16 residues. The germline V and J ends were trimmed by 5 bases and 6 bases, with 22 bases remaining between them. In germline, CDR1 is PRHDT, CDR2 FYEKMQ (reference sequence).

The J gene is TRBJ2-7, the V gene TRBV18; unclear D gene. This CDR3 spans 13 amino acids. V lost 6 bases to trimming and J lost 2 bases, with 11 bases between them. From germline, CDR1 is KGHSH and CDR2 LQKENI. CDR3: CASSSAETYEQYF. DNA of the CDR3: TGTGCCAGCTCGTCTGCGGAGACCTACGAGCAGTACTTC.

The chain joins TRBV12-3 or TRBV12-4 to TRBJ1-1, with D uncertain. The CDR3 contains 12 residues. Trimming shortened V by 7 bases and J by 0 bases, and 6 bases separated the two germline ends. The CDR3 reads CASIRMNTEAFF. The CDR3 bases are TGTGCCAGCATCCGTATGAACACTGAAGCTTTCTTT.

The CDR3, as DNA: TGTGCCAGCAGTCACGTTAGCGGGATGGAGATAGATACGCAGTATTTT. Amino acid sequence: CASSHVSGMEIDTQYF. J is TRBJ2-3 and V is TRBV6-2 or TRBV6-3; 8 bases map to TRBD2. J gave up 5 bases and V 5 bases, and 12 bases lay outside the gene matches. CDR3 length: 16 amino acids. CDR1 and CDR2 from the germline V gene are MNHEY and SVGEGT.

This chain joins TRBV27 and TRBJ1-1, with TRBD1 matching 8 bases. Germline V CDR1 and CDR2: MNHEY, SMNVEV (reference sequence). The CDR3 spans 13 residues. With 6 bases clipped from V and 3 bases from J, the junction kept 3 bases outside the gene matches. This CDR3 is CASSQGAYTEAFF. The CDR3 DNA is TGTGCCAGCAGCCAGGGGGCTTACACTGAAGCTTTCTTT.

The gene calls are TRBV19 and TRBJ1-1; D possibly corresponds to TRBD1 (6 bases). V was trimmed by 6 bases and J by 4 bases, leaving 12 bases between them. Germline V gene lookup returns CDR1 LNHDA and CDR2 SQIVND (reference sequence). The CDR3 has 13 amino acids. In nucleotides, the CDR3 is TGTGCCAGTAGGGCGGACAGTGGCACTGAAGCTTTCTTT. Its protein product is CASRADSGTEAFF.

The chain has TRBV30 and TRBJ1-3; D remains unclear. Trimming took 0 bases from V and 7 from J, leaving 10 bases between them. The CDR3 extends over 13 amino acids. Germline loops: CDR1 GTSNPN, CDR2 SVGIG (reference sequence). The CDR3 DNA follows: TGTGCCTGGAGTGTACTTTGGCGGAACACCATATATTTT. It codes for CAWSVLWRNTIYF.

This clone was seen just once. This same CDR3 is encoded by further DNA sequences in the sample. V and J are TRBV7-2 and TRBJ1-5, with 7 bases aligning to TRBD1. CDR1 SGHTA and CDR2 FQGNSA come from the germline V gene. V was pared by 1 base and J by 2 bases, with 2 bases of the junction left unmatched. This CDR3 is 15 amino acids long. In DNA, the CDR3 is TGTGCCAGCAGCTTAGTAACAGGGGGCAATCAGCCCCAGCATTTT. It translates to CASSLVTGGNQPQHF.

In DNA form, the CDR3 reads TGCGCCAGCAGTGTAACTAGCGGAGGATACAATGAGCAGTTCTTC. It translates to CASSVTSGGYNEQFF. This chain uses TRBV10-2 with TRBJ2-1; 8 nucleotides align to TRBD2. V was clipped by 4 bases and J by 4 bases; unmatched bases: 6. This CDR3 has 15 amino acids. The germline V gene has CDR1 WSHSY and CDR2 SAAADI.

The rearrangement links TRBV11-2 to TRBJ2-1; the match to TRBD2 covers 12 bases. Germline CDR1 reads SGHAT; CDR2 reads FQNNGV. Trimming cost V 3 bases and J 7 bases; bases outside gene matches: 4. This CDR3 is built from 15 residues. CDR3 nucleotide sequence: TGTGCCAGCAGCTTTAGGACTAGCGGGGTTAATGAGCAGTTCTTC. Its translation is CASSFRTSGVNEQFF.

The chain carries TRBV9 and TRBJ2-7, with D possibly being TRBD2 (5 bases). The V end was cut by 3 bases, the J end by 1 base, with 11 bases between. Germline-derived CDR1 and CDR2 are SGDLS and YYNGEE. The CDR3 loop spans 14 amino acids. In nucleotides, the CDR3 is TGTGCCAGCAGCGCAGCCGGACTTTCCTACGAGCAGTACTTC. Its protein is CASSAAGLSYEQYF.

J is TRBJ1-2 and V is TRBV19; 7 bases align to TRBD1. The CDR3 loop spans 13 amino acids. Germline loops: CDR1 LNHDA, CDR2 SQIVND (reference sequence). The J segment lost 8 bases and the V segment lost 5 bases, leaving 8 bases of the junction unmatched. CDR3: CASSVRQGYGYTF. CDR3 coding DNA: TGTGCCAGTAGTGTACGACAGGGTTACGGCTACACCTTC.

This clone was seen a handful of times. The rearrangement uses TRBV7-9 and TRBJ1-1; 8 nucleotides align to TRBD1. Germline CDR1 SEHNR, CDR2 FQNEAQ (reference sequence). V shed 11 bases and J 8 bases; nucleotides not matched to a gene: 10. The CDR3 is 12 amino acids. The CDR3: CAVGTGQGEAFF. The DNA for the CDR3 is TGTGCCGTGGGGACAGGACAAGGGGAAGCTTTCTTT.

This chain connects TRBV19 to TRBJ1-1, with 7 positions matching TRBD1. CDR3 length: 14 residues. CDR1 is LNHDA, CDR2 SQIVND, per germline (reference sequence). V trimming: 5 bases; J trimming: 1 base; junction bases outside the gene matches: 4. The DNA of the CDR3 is TGTGCCAGTAGTCCCGGGACAGCGAACACTGAAGCTTTCTTT. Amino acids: CASSPGTANTEAFF.

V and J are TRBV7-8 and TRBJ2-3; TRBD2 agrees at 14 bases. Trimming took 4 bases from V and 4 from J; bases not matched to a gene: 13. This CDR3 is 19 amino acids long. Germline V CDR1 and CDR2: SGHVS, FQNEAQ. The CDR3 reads CASSSTGTSGSHGADTQYF. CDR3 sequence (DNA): TGTGCCAGCAGCTCTACCGGGACTAGCGGGAGCCACGGAGCAGATACGCAGTATTTT.

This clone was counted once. CDR3 residues: CASSPELRLRSPAQPQHF. CDR3 in DNA: TGTGCCAGCAGTCCCGAGTTGCGTCTGAGGTCCCCCGCTCAGCCCCAGCATTTT. The genes are TRBV6-6 and TRBJ1-5, with D unresolved. The CDR3 is 18 residues long. Looked up from germline, CDR1 is MNHNY and CDR2 is SVGAGI (reference sequence). V lost 5 bases and J 6 bases, leaving 26 bases between the germline ends.

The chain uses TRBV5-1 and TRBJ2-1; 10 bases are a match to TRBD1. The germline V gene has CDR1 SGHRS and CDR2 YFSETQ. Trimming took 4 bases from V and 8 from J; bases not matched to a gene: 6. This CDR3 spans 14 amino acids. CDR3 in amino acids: CASSAGQGVDEQFF. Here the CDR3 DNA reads TGCGCCAGCAGCGCCGGACAGGGGGTCGATGAGCAGTTCTTC.

The chain's CDR3 is CASSELAVSYNEQFF. For the CDR3, the DNA is TGTGCCAGCAGTGAACTAGCGGTCTCCTACAATGAGCAGTTCTTC. The chain employs TRBV25-1 and TRBJ2-1; 7 nucleotides line up with TRBD2. The CDR3 totals 15 residues. Germline V gene data show CDR1 as MGHDK and CDR2 as SYGVNS. V lost 2 bases to trimming and J lost 0 bases; unmatched junction nucleotides: 1.

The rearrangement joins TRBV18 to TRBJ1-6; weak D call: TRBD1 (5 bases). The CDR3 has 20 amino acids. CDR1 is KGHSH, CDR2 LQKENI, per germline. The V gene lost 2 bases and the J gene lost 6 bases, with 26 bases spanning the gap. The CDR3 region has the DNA TGTGCCAGCTCACCAAAAGGCTTTCTGGCAGGGCAGGTCGGTAATTCACCCCTCCACTTT. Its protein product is CASSPKGFLAGQVGNSPLHF.

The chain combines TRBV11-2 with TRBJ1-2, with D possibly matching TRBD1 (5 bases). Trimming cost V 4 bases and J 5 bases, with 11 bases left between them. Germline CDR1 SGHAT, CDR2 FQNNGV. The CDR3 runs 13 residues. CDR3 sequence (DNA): TGTGCCAGCAGCTCCAGGGCCGGTTATGGCTACACCTTC. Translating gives CASSSRAGYGYTF.